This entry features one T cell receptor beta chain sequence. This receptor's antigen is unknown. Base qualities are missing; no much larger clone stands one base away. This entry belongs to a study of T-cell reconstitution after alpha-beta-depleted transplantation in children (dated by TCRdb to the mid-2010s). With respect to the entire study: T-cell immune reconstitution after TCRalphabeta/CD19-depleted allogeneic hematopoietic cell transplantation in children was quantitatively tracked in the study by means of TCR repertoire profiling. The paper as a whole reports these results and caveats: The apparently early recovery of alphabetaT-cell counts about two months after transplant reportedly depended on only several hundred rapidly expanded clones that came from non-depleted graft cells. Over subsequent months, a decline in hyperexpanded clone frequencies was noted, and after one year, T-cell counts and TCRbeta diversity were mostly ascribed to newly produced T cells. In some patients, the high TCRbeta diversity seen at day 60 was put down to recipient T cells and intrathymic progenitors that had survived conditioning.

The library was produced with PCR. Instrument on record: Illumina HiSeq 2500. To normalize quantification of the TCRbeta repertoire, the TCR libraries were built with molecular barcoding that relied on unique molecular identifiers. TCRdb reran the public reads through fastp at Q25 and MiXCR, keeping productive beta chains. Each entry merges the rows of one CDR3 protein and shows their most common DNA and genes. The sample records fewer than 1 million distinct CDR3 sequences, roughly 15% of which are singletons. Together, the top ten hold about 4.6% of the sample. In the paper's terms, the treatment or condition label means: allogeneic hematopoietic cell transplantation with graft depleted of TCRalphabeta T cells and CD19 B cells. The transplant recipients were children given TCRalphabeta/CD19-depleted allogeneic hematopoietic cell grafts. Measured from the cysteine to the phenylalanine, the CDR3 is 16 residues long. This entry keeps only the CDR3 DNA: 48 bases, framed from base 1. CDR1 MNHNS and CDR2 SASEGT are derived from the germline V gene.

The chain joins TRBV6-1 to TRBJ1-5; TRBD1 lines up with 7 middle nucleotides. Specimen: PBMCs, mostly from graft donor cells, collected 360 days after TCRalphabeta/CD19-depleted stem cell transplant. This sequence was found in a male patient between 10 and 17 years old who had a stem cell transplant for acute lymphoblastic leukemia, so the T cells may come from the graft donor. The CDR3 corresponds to CTSGGQNFYSNQPQHF. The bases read TGTACCTCGGGGGGACAGAACTTTTATAGCAATCAGCCCCAGCATTTT.